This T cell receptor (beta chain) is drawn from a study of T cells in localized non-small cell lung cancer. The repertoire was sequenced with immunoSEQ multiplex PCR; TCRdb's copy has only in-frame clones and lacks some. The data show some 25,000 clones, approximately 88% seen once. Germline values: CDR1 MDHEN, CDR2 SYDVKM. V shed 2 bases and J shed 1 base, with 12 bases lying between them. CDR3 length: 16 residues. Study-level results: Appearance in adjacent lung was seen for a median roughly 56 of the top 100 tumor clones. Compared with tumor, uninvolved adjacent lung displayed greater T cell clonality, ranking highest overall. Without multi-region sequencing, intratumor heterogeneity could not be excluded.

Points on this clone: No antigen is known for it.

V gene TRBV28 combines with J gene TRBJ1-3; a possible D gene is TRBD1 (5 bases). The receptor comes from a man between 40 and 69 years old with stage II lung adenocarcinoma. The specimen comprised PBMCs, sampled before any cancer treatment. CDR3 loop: CASSLETGASGNTIYF. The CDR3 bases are TGTGCCAGCAGTTTAGAAACTGGGGCTTCTGGAAACACCATATATTTT.